The 15 T cell receptor beta chains below come from one sample, sequenced in a study of CD8+ T cells in alopecia areata. The authors extracted RNA and reverse transcribed it into cDNA as the sequencing template. Produced via immunoSEQ multiplex PCR; TCRdb's table is partial and in-frame only. The table lists around 110,000 clones, around three fifths of them singletons. Stated treatment: oral pan-JAK inhibitor, 5-10 mg twice daily. This specimen consisted of CD8+ T cells sorted from blood, obtained at week 24, from a patient treated with tofacitinib. Every receptor here comes from a human donor with alopecia areata.

The chain links TRBV7-9 to TRBJ2-7, with 9 bases matching TRBD1. This CDR3 is built from 17 residues. Germline-derived CDR1 and CDR2 are SEHNR and FQNEAQ (reference sequence). Trimming at V came to 5 bases and at J to 2 bases, leaving 13 bases not matched to a gene. In DNA form, the CDR3 reads TGTGCCAGCAGCAGGCCCCCGGGACAGGGATTGCCCTACGAGCAGTACTTC. Translation: CASSRPPGQGLPYEQYF.

This clone was detected only a few times. This sequence joins TRBV29-1 and TRBJ2-3; D is uncertain. The ends were cut back, 6 bases at V and 2 bases at J, with 12 bases in the middle. The CDR3 is 13 residues long. Germline lookup yields CDR1 SQVTM and CDR2 ANQGSEA. CDR3 sequence: CSVARNSTDTQYF. CDR3 DNA sequence: TGCAGCGTAGCCCGGAACTCCACAGATACGCAGTATTTT.

Only one count was recorded for this clone. The chain employs TRBV5-4 and TRBJ2-5; possibly TRBD2 for D (6 bases). The CDR3 length is 14 residues. Germline CDR1 SGHNT, CDR2 YYREEE (reference sequence). V gave up 4 bases and J gave up 0 bases, with 10 bases separating them. CDR3 nucleotides: TGTGCCAGCAGCCGACGGGGGAACCAAGAGACCCAGTACTTC. Amino acids: CASSRRGNQETQYF.

The chain is built from TRBV2 and TRBJ1-1; 7 bases map to TRBD1. The CDR3 totals 15 residues. Germline V gene sequence: CDR1 SNHLY, CDR2 FYNNEI. Trimming took 2 bases from V and 0 from J; bases not matched to a gene: 3. CDR3 nucleotide sequence: TGTGCCAGCAGTGAAACGGGACAGATGAACACTGAAGCTTTCTTT. Its protein product is CASSETGQMNTEAFF.

The sample holds a few counts of this clone. This sequence joins TRBV25-1 and TRBJ1-2, with D tentatively TRBD1 (5 bases). This CDR3 is 13 amino acids long. V was cut by 5 bases and J by 5 bases, with 12 bases left in between. CDR1 is MGHDK, CDR2 SYGVNS, per germline. The CDR3 DNA reads as TGTGCCAGCAGTTTAGAGGGGCCATATGGCTACACCTTC. Amino acid sequence: CASSLEGPYGYTF.

This clone was observed a handful of times. The CDR3 here is CAWSRTGGTEAFF. Here the CDR3 DNA reads TGTGCCTGGAGTAGGACAGGCGGCACTGAAGCTTTCTTT. The chain combines TRBV30 with TRBJ1-1, with 7 bases lining up with TRBD1. The V gene end was trimmed by 2 bases and the J gene end by 4 bases; junction bases not matched to a gene: 4. Per germline, CDR1 GTSNPN and CDR2 SVGIG (reference sequence). This CDR3 is 13 amino acids long.

The chain uses TRBV13 and TRBJ2-7, with D perhaps assigned TRBD1 or TRBD2 (5 bases each). Germline CDR1 is PRHDT and CDR2 is FYEKMQ (reference sequence). The CDR3 covers 15 residues. Trimming removed 0 bases from V and 6 bases from J, with 15 bases in between. The CDR3 spells CASSLGAARGAEQYF. The CDR3 nucleotides are TGTGCCAGCAGCTTAGGGGCGGCAAGAGGGGCCGAGCAGTACTTC.

About this clone itself: The same CDR3 also results from other DNA sequences found in this sample. The chain has TRBV19 and TRBJ2-2; D unresolved. The CDR3 extends over 14 amino acids. Per germline, CDR1 LNHDA and CDR2 SQIVND (reference sequence). V lost 0 bases and J lost 5, with 7 bases in between. CDR3 amino acids: CASSIDGETGELFF. The CDR3 DNA sequence: TGTGCCAGTAGTATAGATGGTGAAACCGGGGAGCTGTTTTTT.

The chain links TRBV13 to TRBJ2-5; D ambiguous. Trimming removed 5 bases at V and 4 bases at J, with 8 bases between. From germline, CDR1 is PRHDT and CDR2 FYEKMQ (reference sequence). This CDR3 contains 12 residues. CDR3 bases: TGTGCCAGCAGCGATGGACGAGAGACCCAGTACTTC. This gives the protein CASSDGRETQYF.

The genes are TRBV15 and TRBJ2-6; D is unresolved. V dropped 3 bases and J dropped 0 bases, with 9 bases sitting between them. CDR3 length equals 16 residues. The germline CDR1 and CDR2 sequences are LNHNV and YYDKDF (reference sequence). The CDR3: CATSSDINSGANVLTF. Here the CDR3 DNA reads TGTGCCACCAGCAGTGACATAAACTCTGGGGCCAACGTCCTGACTTTC.

The chain carries TRBV6-5 and TRBJ1-4; D unresolved. Germline V gene sequence: CDR1 MNHEY, CDR2 SVGAGI. The CDR3 covers 15 residues. Trimming removed 0 bases from V and 7 bases from J, with 12 bases in between. The CDR3, as DNA: TGTGCCAGCAGTTACTCGACGGGGAATGGTGAAAAACTGTTTTTT. The encoded protein is CASSYSTGNGEKLFF.

V is TRBV29-1 and J is TRBJ2-6; TRBD1 is a possible D gene (6 bases). Looked up from germline, CDR1 is SQVTM and CDR2 is ANQGSEA. CDR3 length: 17 amino acids. V shed 0 bases and J shed 0 bases, with 12 bases lying between them. The CDR3 DNA sequence: TGCAGCGTTGAAGATTGGACAGAGAGCTCTGGGGCCAACGTCCTGACTTTC. Translated, it gives CSVEDWTESSGANVLTF. Together with reference TRBV29-1 and TRBJ2-6, the CDR3 gives the full variable domain: SAVISQKPSRDICQRGTSLTIQCQVDSQVTMMFWYRQQPGQSLTLIATANQGSEATYESGFVIDKFPISRPNLTFSTLTVSNMSPEDSSIYLCSVEDWTESSGANVLTFGAGSRLTVL.

The chain joins TRBV11-2 to TRBJ2-7, with a tentative D call TRBD2 (6 bases). This CDR3 contains 13 residues. Deletions cut 5 bases from V and 2 bases from J, with 10 bases between. Germline V gene sequence: CDR1 SGHAT, CDR2 FQNNGV. The CDR3 DNA reads as TGTGCCAGCAGCCCGGCGGGGCCCTACGAGCAGTACTTC. Amino acids: CASSPAGPYEQYF.

The chain couples TRBV4-2 to TRBJ2-3; D remains ambiguous. The CDR3 consists of 16 residues. V lost 0 bases to trimming and J lost 2 bases, with 12 bases between them. The germline CDR1 and CDR2 sequences are LGHNA and YNFKEQ. The CDR3 DNA sequence: TGTGCCAGCAGCCAAGATAGGTTTACCCACACAGATACGCAGTATTTT. Amino acid sequence: CASSQDRFTHTDTQYF.

The V and J genes are TRBV4-1 and TRBJ1-5; no definite D call. This CDR3 spans 13 amino acids. Per germline, CDR1 MGHRA and CDR2 YSYEKL. V was shortened by 1 base and J by 7 bases, with 8 bases between the two germline ends. CDR3 sequence (DNA): TGCGCCAGCAGCCAAGTGATCCGACAGCCCCAGCATTTT. Translating gives CASSQVIRQPQHF.